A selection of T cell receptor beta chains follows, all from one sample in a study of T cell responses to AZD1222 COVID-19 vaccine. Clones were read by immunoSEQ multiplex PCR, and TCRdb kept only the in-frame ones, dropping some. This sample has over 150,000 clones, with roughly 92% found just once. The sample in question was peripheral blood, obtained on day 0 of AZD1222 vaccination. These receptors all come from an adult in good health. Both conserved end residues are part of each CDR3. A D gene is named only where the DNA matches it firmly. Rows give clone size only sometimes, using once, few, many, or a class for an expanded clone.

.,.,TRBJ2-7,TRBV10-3,CAIRSADFTYEQYF,TGTGCCATACGGTCGGCTGATTTCACCTACGAGCAGTACTTC
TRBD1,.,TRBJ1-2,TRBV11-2,CASSFSGGGYGYTF,TGTGCCAGCAGCTTTTCAGGGGGCGGCTATGGCTACACCTTC
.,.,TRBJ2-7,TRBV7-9,CASRRDWDDEQYF,TGTGCCAGCAGAAGAGACTGGGACGACGAGCAGTACTTC
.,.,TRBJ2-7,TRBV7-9,CASSLLLSPYEQYF,TGTGCCAGCAGCTTATTACTTTCCCCCTACGAGCAGTACTTC
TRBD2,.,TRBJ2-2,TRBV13,CASSLGRLAGNTGELFF,TGTGCCAGCAGCTTAGGGCGACTAGCGGGGAACACCGGGGAGCTGTTTTTT
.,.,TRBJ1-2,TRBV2,CASSKEGLNYGYTF,TGTGCCAGCAGTAAGGAGGGATTAAACTATGGCTACACCTTC
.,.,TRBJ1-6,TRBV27,CASSPTRSSYNSPLHF,TGTGCCAGCAGTCCTACGAGGAGCTCCTATAATTCACCCCTCCACTTT
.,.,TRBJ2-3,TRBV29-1,CSVEGRPDTQYF,TGCAGCGTTGAGGGTCGGCCAGATACGCAGTATTTT
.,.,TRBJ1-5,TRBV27,CASSLSMGGQPQHF,TGTGCCAGCAGTTTATCGATGGGGGGCCAGCCCCAGCATTTT
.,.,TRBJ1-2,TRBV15,CATSRNGGSNYGYTF,TGTGCCACCAGCAGAAACGGGGGCAGCAACTATGGCTACACCTTC
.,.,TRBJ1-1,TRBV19,CASSIFRAEAFF,TGTGCCAGTAGTATCTTCAGAGCTGAAGCTTTCTTT
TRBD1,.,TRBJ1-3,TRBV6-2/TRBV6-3,CASSYSDRRSSGNTIYF,TGTGCCAGCAGTTACTCGGACAGGAGGAGCTCTGGAAACACCATATATTTT
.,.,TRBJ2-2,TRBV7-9,CASSLYQGRTGELFF,TGTGCCAGCAGCTTGTACCAGGGGAGGACCGGGGAGCTGTTTTTT
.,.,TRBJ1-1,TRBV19,CASSDSTNTEAFF,TGTGCCAGTAGTGACAGCACGAACACTGAAGCTTTCTTT
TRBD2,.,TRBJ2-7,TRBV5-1,CASSPGLAPSSYEQYF,TGCGCCAGCAGCCCGGGACTAGCGCCGAGCTCCTACGAGCAGTACTTC
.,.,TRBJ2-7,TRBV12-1,CASSFKNGQGNTYEQYF,TGTGCCAGCAGCTTTAAAAATGGGCAGGGGAATACCTACGAGCAGTACTTC
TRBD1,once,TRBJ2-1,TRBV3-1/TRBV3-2,CASSQRWTGAYNEQFF,TGTGCCAGCAGCCAACGGTGGACAGGTGCTTACAATGAGCAGTTCTTC
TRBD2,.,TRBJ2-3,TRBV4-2,CASSQDGSGGPTDTQYF,TGTGCCAGCAGCCAAGATGGCAGCGGGGGGCCCACAGATACGCAGTATTTT
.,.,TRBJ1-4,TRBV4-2,CASSQSRGATNEKLFF,TGTGCCAGCAGCCAAAGCAGGGGTGCAACTAATGAAAAACTGTTTTTT
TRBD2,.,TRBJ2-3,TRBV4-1,CASSLLVAGGGDTQYF,TGCGCCAGCAGCCTCCTAGTAGCGGGAGGTGGAGATACGCAGTATTTT
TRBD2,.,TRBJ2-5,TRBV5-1,CASSLGSSGAETQYF,TGCGCCAGCAGCTTGGGATCTAGCGGGGCAGAGACCCAGTACTTC
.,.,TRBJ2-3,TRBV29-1,CSVVGPAGDTQYF,TGCAGCGTTGTAGGGCCGGCAGGAGATACGCAGTATTTT
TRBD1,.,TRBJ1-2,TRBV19,CATKGVDREHYGYTF,TGTGCCACAAAGGGGGTTGACAGGGAACATTATGGCTACACCTTC
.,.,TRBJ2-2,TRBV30,CAWSVTVNTGELFF,TGTGCCTGGAGTGTAACCGTGAACACCGGGGAGCTGTTTTTT
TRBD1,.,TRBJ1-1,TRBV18,CASSDRGMSAEAFF,TGTGCCAGCTCAGACAGGGGGATGTCGGCTGAAGCTTTCTTT
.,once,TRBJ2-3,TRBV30,CAWSPARVLPDTQYF,TGTGCCTGGTCCCCGGCTAGGGTCCTCCCAGATACGCAGTATTTT
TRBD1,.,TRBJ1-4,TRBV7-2,CASSLGQGNEKLFF,TGTGCCAGCAGCTTAGGACAGGGTAATGAAAAACTGTTTTTT